This note documents a single TCR beta chain sequence. The PCR ran on 60 Vbeta and 13 Jbeta primers. TCRdb's copy holds only in-frame clones and misses some; the assay was immunoSEQ multiplex PCR. This table holds just over 150,000 clones. This record comes from a study of cytomegalovirus exposure and HLA in healthy donors. The CDR3 sequence is 14 residues long. V gave up 4 bases and J gave up 3 bases, with 11 bases separating them. Germline CDR1 and CDR2: SGHRS and YFSETQ. V gene TRBV5-1 combines with J gene TRBJ2-1; a possible D gene is TRBD2 (5 bases). The sequence was obtained from a man under 40 in good health and CMV-seronegative. The sequencing sample was made of PBMCs. The CDR3: CASSGSLVYNEQFF. In DNA form, the CDR3 reads TGCGCCAGCAGCGGGAGCTTGGTCTACAATGAGCAGTTCTTC.